The clone carrying this TCR beta chain was counted a few times. The antigen remains undetermined. The CDR3 has 14 residues. With V trimmed by 5 bases and J by 8 bases, 4 bases remained unmatched. Germline-derived CDR1 and CDR2 are SGHTA and FQGNSA. The record originates from a study of CD8+CD57+ T cells in acquired aplastic anemia. Study conclusions and caveats: Roughly 31 CD8+ CDR3 sequences were shared between patients and controls. Between patients and controls, CD8+ Simpson's diversity did not vary significantly.

For CDR3 and TCR beta VDJ profiling, genomic DNA was the template used. TCRdb recomputed calls from the reads with MiXCR, one row per CDR3 protein. The sample has 400,000 to 600,000 distinct CDR3 sequences, over 25% seen once. Patients picked for sequencing had shown CD8+CD57+ cell expansion detected by flow cytometry. When blood sampling took place, the patients had received no therapy. Specimen: sorted CD4+, CD8+, or CD8+CD57+ T cells (not recorded which) from PBMCs. This chain links TRBV7-2 with TRBJ1-6, with TRBD1 matching 9 bases. The TCR sequence derives from a human donor with aplastic anemia. The CDR3 DNA sequence: TGTGCCAGCAGCAGGCGACAGGGGGATTCACCCCTCCACTTT. Amino acid sequence: CASSRRQGDSPLHF. Based on the CDR3 plus reference TRBV7-2 and TRBJ1-6, the full variable domain is GAGVSQSPSNKVTEKGKDVELRCDPISGHTALYWYRQSLGQGLEFLIYFQGNSAPDKSGLPSDRFSAERTGGSVSTLTIQRTQQEDSAVYLCASSRRQGDSPLHFGNGTRLTVT.